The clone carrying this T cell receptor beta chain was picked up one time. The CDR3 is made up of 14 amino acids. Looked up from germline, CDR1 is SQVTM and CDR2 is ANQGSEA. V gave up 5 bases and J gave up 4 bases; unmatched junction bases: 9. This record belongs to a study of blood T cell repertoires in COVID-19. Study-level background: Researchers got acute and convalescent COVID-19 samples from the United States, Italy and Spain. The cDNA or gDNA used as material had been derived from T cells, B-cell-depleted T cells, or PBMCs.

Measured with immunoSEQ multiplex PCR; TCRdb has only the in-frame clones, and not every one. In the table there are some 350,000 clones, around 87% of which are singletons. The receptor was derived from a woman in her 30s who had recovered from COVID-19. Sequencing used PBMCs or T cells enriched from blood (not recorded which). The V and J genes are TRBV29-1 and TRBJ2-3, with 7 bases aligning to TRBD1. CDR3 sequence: CSVRPGGSPDTQYF. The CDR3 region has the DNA TGCAGCGTTCGTCCAGGGGGATCCCCAGATACGCAGTATTTT.